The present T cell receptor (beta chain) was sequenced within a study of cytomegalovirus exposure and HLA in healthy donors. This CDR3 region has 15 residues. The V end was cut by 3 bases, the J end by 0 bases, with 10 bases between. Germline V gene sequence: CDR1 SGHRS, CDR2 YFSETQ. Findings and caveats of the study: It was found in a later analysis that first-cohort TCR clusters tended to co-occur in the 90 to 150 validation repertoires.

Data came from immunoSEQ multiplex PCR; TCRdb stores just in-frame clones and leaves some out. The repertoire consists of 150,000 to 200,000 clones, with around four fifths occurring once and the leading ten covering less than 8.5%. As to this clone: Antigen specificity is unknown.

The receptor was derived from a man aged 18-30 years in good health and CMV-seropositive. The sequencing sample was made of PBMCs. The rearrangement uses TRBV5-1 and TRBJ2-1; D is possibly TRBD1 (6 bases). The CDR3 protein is CASSSRDNSYNEQFF. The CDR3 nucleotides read TGCGCCAGCAGCTCCCGGGACAACTCCTACAATGAGCAGTTCTTC.